The 9 T cell receptor beta chains in this list originate from one sample, sequenced in a study of blood T cell repertoires in COVID-19. The method was immunoSEQ multiplex PCR; TCRdb's version includes in-frame clones alone and lacks a portion of them. The table shows roughly 48,000 clones, with 80% to 90% occurring only once. The sample consisted of peripheral blood. These receptors were taken from a human donor in a cohort sampled during active COVID-19.

The chain is built from TRBV11-1 and TRBJ2-3; possibly TRBD2 for D (5 bases). V gave up 6 bases and J gave up 4 bases, with 11 bases separating them. Germline values: CDR1 SGHAT, CDR2 FQDESV (reference sequence). This CDR3 has 13 amino acids. The CDR3 loop reads CASSLIGADTQYF. The CDR3 DNA is TGTGCCAGCAGTTTGATCGGGGCAGATACGCAGTATTTT.

The gene calls are TRBV7-8 and TRBJ2-5; 7 positions agree with TRBD2. The V gene end was trimmed by 7 bases and the J gene end by 2 bases; junction bases not matched to a gene: 16. CDR1 is SGHVS, CDR2 FQNEAQ, per germline. CDR3 length: 17 amino acids. CDR3 bases: TGTGCCAGCACCTCGCCGGGGAGGGTTCATGTACAAGAGACCCAGTACTTC. It is translated as CASTSPGRVHVQETQYF.

Concerning this clone itself: Other DNA sequences in the sample encode the same CDR3. The genes are TRBV10-1 and TRBJ2-2, with 8 bases that match TRBD1. The CDR3 runs 14 residues. The ends lost 3 bases at V and 5 bases at J; junction bases unmatched: 2. Germline V gene lookup returns CDR1 WNHNN and CDR2 SYGVQD (reference sequence). The CDR3 sequence is CASSETGGTGELFF. The CDR3 region has the DNA TGCGCCAGCAGTGAAACAGGGGGGACCGGGGAGCTGTTTTTT.

The gene calls are TRBV19 and TRBJ2-5, with a possible D match to TRBD2 (7 bases). Germline-derived CDR1 and CDR2 are LNHDA and SQIVND (reference sequence). This CDR3 comprises 13 residues. The V gene lost 9 bases and the J gene lost 5 bases, with 16 bases spanning the gap. The CDR3 is CASRGGPGETQYF. The CDR3 nucleotides read TGTGCCAGCCGCGGGGGCCCCGGGGAGACCCAGTACTTC. The variable domain in full, with the rest retrieved from reference TRBV19 and TRBJ2-5, is DGGITQSPKYLFRKEGQNVTLSCEQNLNHDAMYWYRQDPGQGLRLIYYSQIVNDFQKGDIAEGYSVSREKKESFPLTVTSAQKNPTAFYLCASRGGPGETQYFGPGTRLLVL.

The chain has TRBV9 and TRBJ2-3; 7 nucleotides align to TRBD2. Germline loops: CDR1 SGDLS, CDR2 YYNGEE. J was trimmed by 5 bases and V by 4 bases; bases with no gene match: 13. The CDR3 covers 16 residues. CDR3 DNA: TGTGCCAGCAGCCCTTTGACTAGCCTGGGCGGAGATACGCAGTATTTT. It codes for CASSPLTSLGGDTQYF.

This chain connects TRBV5-1 to TRBJ1-5, with no clear D. There are 14 residues in the CDR3. The V and J ends lost 2 bases and 0 bases respectively, with 6 bases between them. CDR1 is SGHRS and CDR2 is YFSETQ in the germline V gene. CDR3 in DNA: TGCGCCAGCAGCTTAGACACTAGCAATCAGCCCCAGCATTTT. Translated, it gives CASSLDTSNQPQHF.

CDR3 in amino acids: CAIRDRGERSPLHF. CDR3 coding DNA: TGTGCCATCAGAGACAGGGGAGAACGATCACCCCTCCACTTT. The genes are TRBV10-3 and TRBJ1-6; 8 bases match TRBD1. Germline V gives CDR1 ENHRY, CDR2 SYGVKD. The V gene end was trimmed by 6 bases and the J gene end by 10 bases; junction bases not matched to a gene: 8. CDR3 length: 14 amino acids.

This chain connects TRBV10-3 to TRBJ2-2, with 8 bases aligning to TRBD2. The CDR3 is 15 amino acids. In germline, CDR1 is ENHRY, CDR2 SYGVKD. With 4 bases clipped from V and 0 bases from J, the junction kept 1 base outside the gene matches. The CDR3 is CAISVTSANTGELFF. Here the CDR3 DNA reads TGTGCCATCAGTGTGACTAGCGCGAACACCGGGGAGCTGTTTTTT.

The chain carries TRBV18 and TRBJ2-7; 8 positions agree with TRBD1. Germline lookup yields CDR1 KGHSH and CDR2 LQKENI. CDR3 length equals 14 residues. V shed 0 bases and J 4 bases; nucleotides not matched to a gene: 2. The DNA for the CDR3 is TGTGCCAGCTCACCACCGGGACAGGATTACGAGCAGTACTTC. This encodes CASSPPGQDYEQYF.